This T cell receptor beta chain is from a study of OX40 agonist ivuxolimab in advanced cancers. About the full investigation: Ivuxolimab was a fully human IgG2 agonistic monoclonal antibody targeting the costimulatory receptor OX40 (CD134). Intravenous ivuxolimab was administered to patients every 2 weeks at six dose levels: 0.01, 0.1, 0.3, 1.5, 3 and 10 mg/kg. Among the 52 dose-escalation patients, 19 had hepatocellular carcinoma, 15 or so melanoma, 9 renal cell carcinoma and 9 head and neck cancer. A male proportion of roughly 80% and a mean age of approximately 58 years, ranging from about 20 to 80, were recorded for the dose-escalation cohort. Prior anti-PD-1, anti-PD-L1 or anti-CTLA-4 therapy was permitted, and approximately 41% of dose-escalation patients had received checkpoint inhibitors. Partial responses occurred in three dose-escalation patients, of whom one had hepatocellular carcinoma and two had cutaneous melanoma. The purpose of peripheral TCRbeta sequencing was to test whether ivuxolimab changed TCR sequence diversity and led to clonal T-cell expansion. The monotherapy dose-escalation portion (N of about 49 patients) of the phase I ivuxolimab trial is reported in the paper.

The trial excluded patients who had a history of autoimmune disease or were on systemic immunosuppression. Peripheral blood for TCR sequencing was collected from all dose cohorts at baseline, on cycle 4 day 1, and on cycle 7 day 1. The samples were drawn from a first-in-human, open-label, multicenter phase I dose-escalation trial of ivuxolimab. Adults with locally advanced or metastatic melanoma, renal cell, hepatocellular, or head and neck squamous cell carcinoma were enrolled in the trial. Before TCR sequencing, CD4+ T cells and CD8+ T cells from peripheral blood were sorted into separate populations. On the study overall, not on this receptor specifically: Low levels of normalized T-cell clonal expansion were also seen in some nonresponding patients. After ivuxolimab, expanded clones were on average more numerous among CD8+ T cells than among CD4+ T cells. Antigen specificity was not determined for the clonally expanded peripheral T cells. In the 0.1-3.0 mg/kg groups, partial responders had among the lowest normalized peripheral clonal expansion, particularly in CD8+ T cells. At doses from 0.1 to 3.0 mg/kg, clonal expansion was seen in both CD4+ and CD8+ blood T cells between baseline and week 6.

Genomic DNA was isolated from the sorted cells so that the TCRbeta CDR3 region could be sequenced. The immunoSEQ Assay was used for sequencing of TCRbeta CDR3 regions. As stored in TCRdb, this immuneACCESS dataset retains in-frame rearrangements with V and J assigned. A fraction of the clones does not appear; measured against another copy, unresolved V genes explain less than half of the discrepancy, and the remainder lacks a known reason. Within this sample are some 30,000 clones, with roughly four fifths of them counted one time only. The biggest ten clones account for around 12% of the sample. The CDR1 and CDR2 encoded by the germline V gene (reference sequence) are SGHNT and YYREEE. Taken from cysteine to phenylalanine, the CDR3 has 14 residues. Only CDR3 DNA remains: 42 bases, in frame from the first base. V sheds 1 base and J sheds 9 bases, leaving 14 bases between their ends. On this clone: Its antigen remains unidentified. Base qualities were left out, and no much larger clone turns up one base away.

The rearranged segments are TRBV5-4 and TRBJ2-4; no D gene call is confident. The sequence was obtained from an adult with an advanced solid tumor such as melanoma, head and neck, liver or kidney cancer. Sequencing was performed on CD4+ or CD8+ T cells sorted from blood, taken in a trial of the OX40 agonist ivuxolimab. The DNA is TGTGCCAGCAGCTTGCCCCTATCGGGTAGCATTCAGTACTTC. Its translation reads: CASSLPLSGSIQYF.